Below, 15 T cell receptor beta chains from the same sample are listed, as sequenced in a study of T cell responses to AZD1222 COVID-19 vaccine. Data came from immunoSEQ multiplex PCR; TCRdb stores just in-frame clones and leaves some out. The sample lists about 83,000 clones, approximately 88% occurring once. Sequencing used peripheral blood, obtained on day 0 of MenACWY control vaccination. The receptors originated from an adult in good health.

V gene TRBV12-3 or TRBV12-4 combines with J gene TRBJ2-1, with D perhaps matching TRBD2 (5 bases). Trimming removed 3 bases from V and 10 bases from J, with 7 bases in between. The CDR3 runs 11 residues. CDR3 coding DNA: TGTGCCAGCAGTTTTAGCGACGAGCAGTTCTTC. Translated, it gives CASSFSDEQFF.

The rearrangement links TRBV6-5 to TRBJ1-6; 7 positions match TRBD1. Germline trimming cut 4 bases from V and 8 bases from J; bases unmatched to any gene: 8. Germline CDR1 reads MNHEY; CDR2 reads SVGAGI. The CDR3 sequence is 15 residues long. The CDR3 DNA reads TGTGCCAGCAGTTTTTCCGGGACAGTAGATTCACCCCTCCACTTT. Protein sequence: CASSFSGTVDSPLHF.

This sequence joins TRBV5-1 and TRBJ1-4, with D possibly matching TRBD1 (5 bases). This CDR3 is 15 amino acids long. Trimming removed 0 bases at V and 7 bases at J, with 13 bases between. The germline V gene has CDR1 SGHRS and CDR2 YFSETQ. CDR3 nucleotide sequence: TGCGCCAGCAGCTTGGGACCAGGGCTGGGTGAAAAACTGTTTTTT. Amino acids: CASSLGPGLGEKLFF.

This clone was recorded once. The V call is TRBV28, the J call TRBJ2-5; the D is unclear. Germline V lookup: CDR1 MDHEN, CDR2 SYDVKM. V was trimmed by 3 bases and J by 2 bases, leaving 7 bases between them. The CDR3 consists of 13 residues. For the CDR3, the DNA is TGTGCCAGCAGTTTGGGCGGACAAGAGACCCAGTACTTC. Encoded protein: CASSLGGQETQYF.

CDR3 region: CASIDPSRGGETQYF. CDR3 coding DNA: TGTGCCAGCATCGACCCCAGTAGGGGTGGGGAGACCCAGTACTTC. The rearrangement links TRBV6-1 to TRBJ2-5, with D possibly matching TRBD1 (5 bases). The germline V and J ends were trimmed by 7 bases and 5 bases, with 20 bases remaining between them. The CDR3 contains 15 residues. CDR1 is MNHNS, CDR2 SASEGT, per germline.

This chain links TRBV11-3 with TRBJ1-3, with unresolved D. Germline V lookup: CDR1 SGHNT, CDR2 YENEEA. The CDR3 spans 15 residues. The ends were cut back, 5 bases at V and 0 bases at J, with 11 bases in the middle. This CDR3 is CASSPSSSSGNTIYF. The CDR3 nucleotides read TGTGCCAGCAGCCCCTCATCTTCCTCTGGAAACACCATATATTTT.

The rearrangement joins TRBV24-1 to TRBJ1-1; 7 bases are shared with TRBD1. CDR1 is KGHDR, CDR2 SFDVKD, per germline. J gave up 2 bases and V 6 bases, and 5 bases lay outside the gene matches. This CDR3 comprises 14 residues. The CDR3 DNA follows: TGTGCCACCAGTCCCGCAGGGGGAAACACTGAAGCTTTCTTT. Protein: CATSPAGGNTEAFF.

The chain links TRBV28 to TRBJ2-1; 10 bases match TRBD2. Germline lookup yields CDR1 MDHEN and CDR2 SYDVKM. The J segment lost 0 bases and the V segment lost 4 bases, leaving 0 bases of the junction unmatched. The CDR3 runs 15 residues. The CDR3, as DNA: TGTGCCAGCAGTTCTAGCGGGAGCTCCTACAATGAGCAGTTCTTC. Amino acid sequence: CASSSSGSSYNEQFF.

The J gene is TRBJ2-1, the V gene TRBV7-7, with TRBD2 matching over 10 bases. The CDR3 covers 15 residues. The junction had 7 bases not matched to a gene; V was cut back by 4 bases and J by 7 bases. Looked up from germline, CDR1 is SSHAT and CDR2 is FNYEAQ (reference sequence). CDR3 sequence: CASSSPQTSGNEQFF. CDR3 nucleotide sequence: TGTGCCAGCAGCTCGCCACAGACTAGCGGGAATGAGCAGTTCTTC.

V gene TRBV29-1 combines with J gene TRBJ2-3; TRBD1 is a possible D gene (6 bases). This CDR3 spans 13 amino acids. V dropped 5 bases and J dropped 2 bases, with 11 bases sitting between them. Germline assignment: CDR1 SQVTM and CDR2 ANQGSEA. CDR3 protein: CSVRDTFTDTQYF. The DNA of the CDR3 is TGCAGCGTTCGGGACACATTCACAGATACGCAGTATTTT.

This chain uses TRBV18 with TRBJ2-7, with TRBD2 identical over 8 bases. V dropped 1 base and J dropped 0; count of bases not matched to a gene: 5. Germline loops: CDR1 KGHSH, CDR2 LQKENI. The CDR3 sequence is 16 residues long. The CDR3 spells CASSPLAGRSSYEQYF. CDR3 coding DNA: TGTGCCAGCTCACCACTAGCGGGGCGAAGCTCCTACGAGCAGTACTTC. The full variable domain, completed using reference TRBV18 and TRBJ2-7, is NAGVMQNPRHLVRRRGQEARLRCSPMKGHSHVYWYRQLPEEGLKFMVYLQKENIIDESGMPKERFSAEFPKEGPSILRIQQVVRGDSAAYFCASSPLAGRSSYEQYFGPGTRLTVT.

The V gene is TRBV7-7, the J gene TRBJ2-5; TRBD2 aligns across 13 bases. CDR3 length: 17 amino acids. Germline CDR1 SSHAT, CDR2 FNYEAQ (reference sequence). With 5 bases clipped from V and 2 bases from J, the junction kept 8 bases outside the gene matches. The CDR3 DNA follows: TGTGCCAGCAGCAGGACTAGCGGGAGTTTTGAGCAAGAGACCCAGTACTTC. It specifies CASSRTSGSFEQETQYF.

This clone was found a few times. The CDR3 DNA reads TGTGCCAGCAGCTCCGGGACAGGGGGCGCTGGGACTGAAGCTTTCTTT. It translates to CASSSGTGGAGTEAFF. This sequence joins TRBV5-6 and TRBJ1-1; 12 bases are shared with TRBD1. The CDR3 runs to 16 residues. V lost 3 bases, J lost 5 bases, and 8 bases stayed unmatched. Germline lookup yields CDR1 SGHDT and CDR2 YYEEEE.

The chain recombines TRBV27 with TRBJ2-1; D possibly corresponds to TRBD2 (5 bases). The V end was cut by 6 bases, the J end by 0 bases, with 12 bases between. This CDR3 has 15 amino acids. CDR1 is MNHEY and CDR2 is SMNVEV in the germline V gene (reference sequence). The CDR3 DNA follows: TGTGCCAGCAGAAGGACTCTGAGCTCCTACAATGAGCAGTTCTTC. Amino acids: CASRRTLSSYNEQFF.

The chain combines TRBV27 with TRBJ2-1, with 13 bases identical to TRBD2. Per germline, CDR1 MNHEY and CDR2 SMNVEV (reference sequence). Germline trimming cut 9 bases from V and 5 bases from J; bases unmatched to any gene: 10. The CDR3 contains 16 residues. DNA of the CDR3: TGTGCCAGTCAGACGCTGGGACTAGCGGGAAACAATGAGCAGTTCTTC. The encoded protein is CASQTLGLAGNNEQFF.